A single sample gave rise to the 17 T cell receptor beta chains below, sequenced in a study of blood T cell repertoires in COVID-19. This table comes from immunoSEQ multiplex PCR, and its TCRdb copy is limited to in-frame clones, with some not included. The data show about 340,000 clones, less than 90% seen once. The sequenced sample was peripheral blood. Every receptor here comes from a woman aged 60 to 75 with COVID-19, enrolled during active disease.

The chain has TRBV12-3 or TRBV12-4 and TRBJ2-3; TRBD1 might be the D (5 bases). V was pared by 6 bases and J by 4 bases, with 11 bases between. This CDR3 is built from 13 residues. The CDR3 loop is CASSLRTPDTQYF. The CDR3 region has the DNA TGTGCCAGCAGCCTAAGGACACCAGATACGCAGTATTTT.

The genes are TRBV9 and TRBJ2-3; TRBD2 matches 10 bases. CDR1 is SGDLS and CDR2 is YYNGEE in the germline V gene. Losses at the gene ends were 0 bases for V and 0 bases for J; bases not matched to a gene: 4. This CDR3 has 17 residues. The CDR3 nucleotides are TGTGCCAGCAGCGTAGAGAGCGGGGGGGCTAGCACAGATACGCAGTATTTT. This encodes CASSVESGGASTDTQYF.

The rearrangement joins TRBV7-3 to TRBJ1-2; 8 positions agree with TRBD1. CDR3 length equals 13 residues. J gave up 7 bases and V 5 bases, and 6 bases lay outside the gene matches. The germline V gene encodes CDR1 SGHTA and CDR2 FQGTGA. The CDR3 sequence is CASSNRQGIGYTF. The CDR3 DNA is TGTGCCAGCAGCAATCGACAGGGGATTGGCTACACCTTC.

The sample holds one count of this clone. V usage is TRBV7-3 and J usage is TRBJ1-2, with 8 bases fitting TRBD1. Trimming at V came to 2 bases and at J to 2 bases, leaving 1 base not matched to a gene. Germline V gene lookup returns CDR1 SGHTA and CDR2 FQGTGA. This CDR3 is built from 14 residues. The CDR3, as DNA: TGTGCCAGCAGCTTAGGACAGGGCAACTATGGCTACACCTTC. This sequence encodes CASSLGQGNYGYTF.

This chain links TRBV19 with TRBJ1-1, with D hard to call. The V gene's germline CDR1 is LNHDA and CDR2 SQIVND (reference sequence). The V and J ends lost 5 bases and 1 base respectively, with 8 bases between them. CDR3 length equals 13 residues. DNA for the CDR3: TGTGCCAGTAGTCAACAGCCGAACACTGAAGCTTTCTTT. It codes for CASSQQPNTEAFF.

This clone turned up a few times. The V and J genes are TRBV4-2 and TRBJ1-2; D is possibly TRBD1 (5 bases). The CDR3 is 12 amino acids. V lost 1 base, J lost 8 bases, and 8 bases lay in between. Germline V lookup: CDR1 LGHNA, CDR2 YNFKEQ. The CDR3 here is CASSQAQGGYTF. The DNA for the CDR3 is TGTGCCAGCAGCCAAGCGCAGGGCGGCTACACCTTC.

The CDR3 protein is CASSRPGGGQGGDTQYF. The CDR3 bases are TGTGCCAGCAGTCGTCCAGGTGGGGGCCAGGGGGGAGATACGCAGTATTTT. This chain uses TRBV25-1 with TRBJ2-3; possibly TRBD1 for D (7 bases). V was clipped by 5 bases and J by 5 bases, with 23 bases between them. Germline V gene data show CDR1 as MGHDK and CDR2 as SYGVNS. This CDR3 contains 17 residues.

The chain is built from TRBV9 and TRBJ2-3; D ambiguous. Germline loops: CDR1 SGDLS, CDR2 YYNGEE. The CDR3 covers 17 residues. V lost 0 bases and J lost 1, with 15 bases in between. The CDR3 reads CASSVAITPRRTDTQYF. CDR3 nucleotides: TGTGCCAGCAGCGTAGCCATCACGCCTAGACGCACAGATACGCAGTATTTT.

This chain connects TRBV5-4 to TRBJ1-6; no reliable D call. Between the trimmed V and J ends, which lost 1 base and 8 bases, there was a span of 4 bases. Germline CDR1 reads SGHNT; CDR2 reads YYREEE (reference sequence). The CDR3 is 12 amino acids. The CDR3 DNA reads as TGTGCCAGCAGCTTGACAGATTCACCCCTCCACTTT. Its protein is CASSLTDSPLHF. Filled out from reference TRBV5-4 and TRBJ1-6, the complete variable domain reads ETGVTQSPTHLIKTRGQQVTLRCSSQSGHNTVSWYQQALGQGPQFIFQYYREEENGRGNFPPRFSGLQFPNYSSELNVNALELDDSALYLCASSLTDSPLHFGNGTRLTVT.

The CDR3 spells CASSSRTRPEQFF. CDR3 coding DNA: TGTGCCAGCAGCTCCCGGACAAGACCTGAGCAGTTCTTC. The chain recombines TRBV13 with TRBJ2-1; perhaps TRBD1 as D (5 bases). Per the germline V gene, CDR1 is PRHDT and CDR2 is FYEKMQ (reference sequence). CDR3 size: 13 residues. The V gene lost 4 bases and the J gene lost 9 bases, with 13 bases spanning the gap.

The chain joins TRBV4-2 to TRBJ2-7; 7 nucleotides line up with TRBD1. Germline V gives CDR1 LGHNA, CDR2 YNFKEQ. The CDR3 is 15 amino acids. V shed 4 bases, J shed 3 bases, and the junction held 9 bases outside the gene matches. This chain's CDR3 is CASSPQGQTIYEQYF. In nucleotides, the CDR3 is TGTGCCAGCAGCCCCCAGGGACAGACTATCTACGAGCAGTACTTC.

In nucleotides, the CDR3 is TGTGCCTGGAGTTCGGGGGTTGGAAACACCATATATTTT. It encodes CAWSSGVGNTIYF. The chain is built from TRBV30 and TRBJ1-3, with a tentative D call TRBD1 (5 bases). Germline values: CDR1 GTSNPN, CDR2 SVGIG (reference sequence). This CDR3 is 13 amino acids long. The V end was cut by 2 bases, the J end by 3 bases, with 8 bases between.

The chain joins TRBV19 to TRBJ2-2; TRBD1 matches 9 bases. The CDR3 consists of 15 residues. V dropped 10 bases and J dropped 5; count of bases not matched to a gene: 11. Germline V gene data show CDR1 as LNHDA and CDR2 as SQIVND (reference sequence). CDR3: CATERRDRETGELFF. The CDR3 nucleotides are TGTGCCACCGAGCGCCGGGACAGGGAGACCGGGGAGCTGTTTTTT.

The rearrangement joins TRBV6-5 to TRBJ1-4, with D tentatively TRBD1 (5 bases). The V and J ends lost 4 bases and 8 bases respectively, with 17 bases between them. The CDR3 has 15 amino acids. Germline V gives CDR1 MNHEY, CDR2 SVGAGI. The CDR3, as DNA: TGTGCCAGCAGTTTAATAAGGGGCCTAGGAGAAAAACTGTTTTTT. Its protein is CASSLIRGLGEKLFF.

This clone was picked up a small number of times. The rearrangement uses TRBV30 and TRBJ2-5; TRBD1 is a possible D gene (6 bases). Trimming shortened V by 3 bases and J by 5 bases, and 16 bases separated the two germline ends. Per germline, CDR1 GTSNPN and CDR2 SVGIG (reference sequence). The CDR3 consists of 14 residues. The chain's CDR3 is CAWSSGALGETQYF. The CDR3 bases are TGTGCCTGGAGCTCAGGGGCGCTCGGGGAGACCCAGTACTTC.

This clone has just one count. The rearrangement joins TRBV7-7 to TRBJ1-6; TRBD1 is a possible D gene (6 bases). Trimming stripped 4 bases from V and 1 base from J, with 20 bases between. The germline V gene has CDR1 SSHAT and CDR2 FNYEAQ (reference sequence). The CDR3 loop spans 19 amino acids. CDR3 coding DNA: TGTGCCAGCAGCTCTGAGCGACCGGGACACCCGTCCTATAATTCACCCCTCCACTTT. Translation: CASSSERPGHPSYNSPLHF.

For the CDR3, the DNA is TGCAGCGGACACTTGAACACTGAAGCTTTCTTT. Protein: CSGHLNTEAFF. The chain employs TRBV29-1 and TRBJ1-1, with D uncertain. The CDR3 spans 11 residues. Germline assignment: CDR1 SQVTM and CDR2 ANQGSEA. The V end was cut by 7 bases, the J end by 0 bases, with 6 bases between.